This T cell receptor beta chain was obtained from a study of glioma-infiltrating T cells. Study-wide results and limits: Above-expected tissue-blood divergence occurred in all gliomas, most in low-grade ones.

Amplification of TCR alpha and beta CDR3 regions from RNA used iRepertoire nested multiplex PCR. TCRdb independently ran MiXCR on the multiplex PCR reads; one entry per CDR3 protein. The data show about 180,000 distinct CDR3 sequences, more than 35% seen once. This clonotype was picked up a small number of times. The antigen is undetermined. At one end the junction does not follow the germline gene, possibly because of a read error. This TCR was sampled from a human donor with low-grade glioma or glioblastoma, undergoing nonglioma brain surgery, or in good health (not recorded which). Sequenced: glioma tissue, nonneoplastic brain tissue, or PBMCs (not recorded which).

CDR3 region: CASSLDRDLGAF. The CDR3 DNA sequence: TGTGCCAGCAGCTTGGATCGGGACCTAGGCGCCTTC. The chain recombines TRBV5-4 with TRBJ2-4; the D gene could be TRBD1 or TRBD2 (5 bases each). The germline V gene encodes CDR1 SGHNT and CDR2 YYREEE (reference sequence). The CDR3 has 12 residues.